The next 21 T cell receptor beta chains were all read from a single sample in a study of cytomegalovirus exposure and HLA in healthy donors. Only in-frame clones appear in the TCRdb table, and some are missing; sequencing was by immunoSEQ multiplex PCR. The sample carries 150,000 to 200,000 clones, roughly four fifths recorded once. The sample consisted of PBMCs. The receptors were gathered from a woman under 30 in good health and CMV-seropositive.

The chain carries TRBV18 and TRBJ2-1, with 13 positions matching TRBD2. The CDR3 is 16 residues long. Losses at the gene ends were 1 base for V and 5 bases for J; bases not matched to a gene: 2. Per germline, CDR1 KGHSH and CDR2 LQKENI. This CDR3 reads CASSPRLAGGNNEQFF. Here the CDR3 DNA reads TGTGCCAGCTCACCACGACTAGCGGGGGGCAACAATGAGCAGTTCTTC.

The count of this clone is one. The J gene is TRBJ1-3, the V gene TRBV7-2; weak D call: TRBD1 (6 bases). The CDR3 loop spans 15 amino acids. CDR1 is SGHTA and CDR2 is FQGNSA in the germline V gene. The V and J ends lost 8 bases and 0 bases respectively, with 14 bases between them. CDR3 protein: CASGKTGNSGNTIYF. CDR3 sequence (DNA): TGTGCCAGCGGCAAGACAGGCAACTCTGGAAACACCATATATTTT.

V is TRBV5-6 and J is TRBJ2-3, with 9 bases aligning to TRBD1. V lost 4 bases, J lost 5 bases, and 5 bases stayed unmatched. The CDR3 contains 14 residues. The V gene's germline CDR1 is SGHDT and CDR2 YYEEEE. Here the CDR3 reads CASSVGQGRDTQYF. In nucleotides, the CDR3 is TGTGCCAGCAGCGTTGGACAGGGGAGAGATACGCAGTATTTT.

This clone was counted once. This sequence joins TRBV28 and TRBJ2-3; the match to TRBD1 covers 8 bases. CDR3 length equals 16 residues. V shed 0 bases and J 0 bases; nucleotides not matched to a gene: 2. Per germline, CDR1 MDHEN and CDR2 SYDVKM. Written as DNA, the CDR3 is TGTGCCAGCAGTTTATGGGGGGACAGGAGCACAGATACGCAGTATTTT. Its translation is CASSLWGDRSTDTQYF. The full variable domain, completed using reference TRBV28 and TRBJ2-3, is DVKVTQSSRYLVKRTGEKVFLECVQDMDHENMFWYRQDPGLGLRLIYFSYDVKMKEKGDIPEGYSVSREKKERFSLILESASTNQTSMYLCASSLWGDRSTDTQYFGPGTRLTVL.

The chain has TRBV6-4 and TRBJ2-3; a possible D gene is TRBD2 (6 bases). V was pared by 4 bases and J by 1 base, with 6 bases between. CDR1 and CDR2 (germline): MRHNA, SNTAGT. The CDR3 covers 13 residues. The CDR3 protein is CASSAGGTDTQYF. The CDR3 coding sequence is TGTGCCAGCAGTGCGGGGGGCACAGATACGCAGTATTTT.

Only a few counts were recorded for this clone. The V call is TRBV18, the J call TRBJ2-7; 9 bases agree with TRBD1. J gave up 6 bases and V 4 bases, and 7 bases lay outside the gene matches. The CDR3 sequence is 14 residues long. The germline V gene has CDR1 KGHSH and CDR2 LQKENI. This CDR3 is CASSQDRGSGEQYF. CDR3 sequence (DNA): TGTGCCAGCTCACAGGACAGGGGATCCGGCGAGCAGTACTTC.

The chain uses TRBV4-2 and TRBJ2-1; 7 bases align to TRBD2. Germline V gene lookup returns CDR1 LGHNA and CDR2 YNFKEQ. V trimming: 0 bases; J trimming: 5 bases; junction bases outside the gene matches: 7. The CDR3 length is 16 residues. The CDR3 nucleotides read TGTGCCAGCAGCCAAGATTGGCGGGGGACTAACAATGAGCAGTTCTTC. Its translation is CASSQDWRGTNNEQFF.

This rearrangement joins TRBV2 to TRBJ1-1; D is undetermined. In germline, CDR1 is SNHLY, CDR2 FYNNEI. The V end was cut by 9 bases, the J end by 0 bases, with 14 bases between. The CDR3 sequence is 14 residues long. CDR3 bases: TGTGCCAGTGCCGGTATTACGGTGAACACTGAAGCTTTCTTT. This gives the protein CASAGITVNTEAFF.

The genes are TRBV27 and TRBJ2-7; 9 bases line up with TRBD1. CDR1 and CDR2 (germline): MNHEY, SMNVEV (reference sequence). The CDR3 totals 15 residues. V dropped 3 bases and J dropped 2; count of bases not matched to a gene: 5. CDR3 DNA sequence: TGTGCCAGCAGTTTTCACGGGACAGGGACCTACGAGCAGTACTTC. Translating it yields CASSFHGTGTYEQYF.

The count of this clone is one. The chain recombines TRBV16 with TRBJ2-1; TRBD2 aligns across 8 bases. With 2 bases clipped from V and 6 bases from J, the junction kept 6 bases outside the gene matches. This CDR3 contains 15 residues. The germline V gene has CDR1 KGHSY and CDR2 FQNENV. CDR3: CASSQDRGGGNEQFF. In DNA, the CDR3 is TGTGCCAGCAGCCAAGATCGGGGGGGTGGCAATGAGCAGTTCTTC.

Only a few counts were recorded for this clone. The gene calls are TRBV7-9 and TRBJ2-7; the D gene is possibly TRBD2 (7 bases). This CDR3 contains 16 residues. V was trimmed by 4 bases and J by 4 bases, leaving 20 bases between them. Germline CDR1 reads SEHNR; CDR2 reads FQNEAQ (reference sequence). The DNA for the CDR3 is TGTGCCAGCAGCTCCATAGGGGGGGTTGAGTCTTACGAGCAGTACTTC. This gives the protein CASSSIGGVESYEQYF.

The chain has TRBV19 and TRBJ2-7; 10 nucleotides line up with TRBD2. Losses at the gene ends were 3 bases for V and 0 bases for J; bases not matched to a gene: 5. The CDR3 sequence is 16 residues long. CDR1 and CDR2 (germline): LNHDA, SQIVND (reference sequence). Written as DNA, the CDR3 is TGTGCCAGTAGTATGCAGCTAGCGGGGGTCTCCTACGAGCAGTACTTC. This sequence encodes CASSMQLAGVSYEQYF.

This chain uses TRBV27 with TRBJ2-1; D gene ambiguous. CDR1 and CDR2 (germline): MNHEY, SMNVEV (reference sequence). V lost 5 bases, J lost 8 bases, and 13 bases lay in between. The CDR3 consists of 13 residues. CDR3 region: CASSGPGGDEQFF. Written as DNA, the CDR3 is TGTGCCAGCAGTGGGCCAGGTGGCGATGAGCAGTTCTTC.

The chain carries TRBV6-1 and TRBJ2-1; D is ambiguous. Germline assignment: CDR1 MNHNS and CDR2 SASEGT. The ends were cut back, 1 base at V and 9 bases at J, with 10 bases in the middle. The CDR3 spans 13 residues. The DNA for the CDR3 is TGTGCCAGCAGTGAAGAATACGGTAGTGAGCAGTTCTTC. Encoded protein: CASSEEYGSEQFF.

The chain employs TRBV6-1 and TRBJ1-5; D is possibly TRBD1 (6 bases). V was cut by 7 bases and J by 6 bases, with 13 bases left in between. The CDR3 length is 13 residues. Germline V gene sequence: CDR1 MNHNS, CDR2 SASEGT. The CDR3 DNA is TGTGCCAGCAATATGCAGGGGAGTCAGCCCCAGCATTTT. The encoded protein is CASNMQGSQPQHF.

Comment on this clone: The sample carries other DNA sequences with the same CDR3. This chain joins TRBV19 and TRBJ1-4, with 10 bases that match TRBD1. V dropped 8 bases and J dropped 7; count of bases not matched to a gene: 4. This CDR3 region has 13 residues. CDR1 and CDR2 (germline): LNHDA, SQIVND (reference sequence). CDR3 nucleotide sequence: TGTGCCAGTGCAGACAGGGGGCCTGAAAAACTGTTTTTT. Protein product: CASADRGPEKLFF.

This sequence joins TRBV15 and TRBJ2-5; 8 nucleotides align to TRBD1. CDR1 and CDR2 from the germline V gene are LNHNV and YYDKDF (reference sequence). J was trimmed by 5 bases and V by 5 bases; bases with no gene match: 7. This CDR3 contains 14 residues. Here the CDR3 DNA reads TGTGCCACCAGCTCGGGGACAGGAGGTGAGACCCAGTACTTC. Translating gives CATSSGTGGETQYF.

This chain connects TRBV2 to TRBJ2-2; perhaps TRBD1 as D (6 bases). Trimming left V 8 bases short and J 5 bases short, with 12 bases between. CDR1 SNHLY and CDR2 FYNNEI come from the germline V gene. CDR3 length: 13 residues. The chain's CDR3 is CASAPQGTGELFF. CDR3 nucleotide sequence: TGTGCCAGCGCCCCCCAGGGGACCGGGGAGCTGTTTTTT. The variable domain in full, with the rest retrieved from reference TRBV2 and TRBJ2-2, is EPEVTQTPSHQVTQMGQEVILRCVPISNHLYFYWYRQILGQKVEFLVSFYNNEISEKSEIFDDQFSVERPDGSNFTLKIRSTKLEDSAMYFCASAPQGTGELFFGEGSRLTVL.

The chain couples TRBV5-8 to TRBJ1-1; TRBD1 aligns across 8 bases. This CDR3 is 14 amino acids long. V was clipped by 4 bases and J by 8 bases; unmatched bases: 10. The germline CDR1 and CDR2 sequences are SGHTS and YDEGEE. CDR3 residues: CASSLGQGVPEAFF. CDR3 DNA sequence: TGTGCCAGCAGCCTTGGACAGGGAGTTCCCGAAGCTTTCTTT.

CDR3 DNA: TGTGCCAGCAGTCAGCCCGGGACAGGGAAGGAGACCCAGTACTTC. Translated: CASSQPGTGKETQYF. The J gene is TRBJ2-5, the V gene TRBV27, with 9 nucleotides matching TRBD1. This CDR3 region has 15 residues. V lost 5 bases and J lost 5; bases outside the gene matches: 9. The germline V gene has CDR1 MNHEY and CDR2 SMNVEV (reference sequence).

The chain joins TRBV21-1 to TRBJ1-6; the table's TRBD1 call for D was not verified on the DNA. TRBV21-1 is noted as a pseudogene. The CDR3 is 15 residues long. For the CDR3, the DNA is TGTGCCAGCATCGGTGGTAGGGGAAGGAGTTCACCCCTCCACTTT. This gives the protein CASIGGRGRSSPLHF.